The table lists the clone carrying this T cell receptor (beta chain) with a count of one. The authors' processing: Nucleated cell counts were estimated from reference gene primer amplification. Libraries were prepared by immunoSEQ multiplex PCR; TCRdb keeps only in-frame clonotypes and omits some of them. That table is the source of V, J and clone size, and D and trimming were worked out from the DNA. Of 110,000 to 150,000 clones in the sample, around nine tenths are singletons; the top ten hold roughly 5.4%. The entry originates in a study of blood T cell repertoires in COVID-19. As for the study in general: Samples came from the United States, Italy and Spain, spanning acute and convalescent COVID-19. From T cells, B-cell-depleted T cells, or PBMCs came the material, which was cDNA or gDNA.

V was cut by 0 bases and J by 0 bases, with 7 bases left in between. From germline, CDR1 is SGHDT and CDR2 YYEEEE. The CDR3 spans 15 residues. V and J are TRBV5-6 and TRBJ1-3, with D unclear. The receptor was isolated from a human donor in a cohort sampled during active COVID-19. Sequences were obtained from peripheral blood. Here the CDR3 DNA reads TGTGCCAGCAGCTTGGGACAACGCTCTGGAAACACCATATATTTT. Its translation is CASSLGQRSGNTIYF.